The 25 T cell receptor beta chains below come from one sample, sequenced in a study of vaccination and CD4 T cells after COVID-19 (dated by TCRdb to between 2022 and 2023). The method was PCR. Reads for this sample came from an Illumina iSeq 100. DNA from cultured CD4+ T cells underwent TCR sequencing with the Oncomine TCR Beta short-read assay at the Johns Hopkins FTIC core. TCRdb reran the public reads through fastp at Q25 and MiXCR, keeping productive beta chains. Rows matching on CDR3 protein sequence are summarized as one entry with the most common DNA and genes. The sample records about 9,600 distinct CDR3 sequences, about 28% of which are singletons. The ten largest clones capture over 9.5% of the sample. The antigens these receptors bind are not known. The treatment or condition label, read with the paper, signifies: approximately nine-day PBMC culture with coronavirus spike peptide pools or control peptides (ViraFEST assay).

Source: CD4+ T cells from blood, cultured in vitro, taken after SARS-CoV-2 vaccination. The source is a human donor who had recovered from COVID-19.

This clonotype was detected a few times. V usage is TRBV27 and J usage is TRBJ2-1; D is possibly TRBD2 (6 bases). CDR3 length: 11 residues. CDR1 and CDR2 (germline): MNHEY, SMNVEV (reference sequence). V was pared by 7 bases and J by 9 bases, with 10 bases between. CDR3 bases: TGTGCCAGCAAGCAGGGAGGTGAGCAGTTCTTC. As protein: CASKQGGEQFF.

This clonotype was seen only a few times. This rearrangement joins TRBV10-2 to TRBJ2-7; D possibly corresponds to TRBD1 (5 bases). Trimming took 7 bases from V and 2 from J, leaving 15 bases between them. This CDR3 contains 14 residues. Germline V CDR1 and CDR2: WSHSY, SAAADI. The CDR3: CASTVRTSPYEQYF. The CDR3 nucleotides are TGCGCCAGCACTGTCCGGACATCCCCCTACGAGCAGTACTTC.

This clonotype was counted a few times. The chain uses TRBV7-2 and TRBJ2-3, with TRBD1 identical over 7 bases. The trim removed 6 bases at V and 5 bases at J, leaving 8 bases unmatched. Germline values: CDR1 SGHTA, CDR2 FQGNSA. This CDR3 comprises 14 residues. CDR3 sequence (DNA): TGTGCCAGCAGGAAGGGACAGCCCGGAGATACGCAGTATTTT. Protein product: CASRKGQPGDTQYF. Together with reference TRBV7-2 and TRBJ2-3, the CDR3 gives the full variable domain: GAGVSQSPSNKVTEKGKDVELRCDPISGHTALYWYRQSLGQGLEFLIYFQGNSAPDKSGLPSDRFSAERTGGSVSTLTIQRTQQEDSAVYLCASRKGQPGDTQYFGPGTRLTVL.

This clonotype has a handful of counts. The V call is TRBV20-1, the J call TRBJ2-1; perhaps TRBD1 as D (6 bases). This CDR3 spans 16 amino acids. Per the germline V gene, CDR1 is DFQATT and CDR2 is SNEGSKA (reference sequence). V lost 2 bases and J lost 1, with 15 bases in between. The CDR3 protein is CSARKNKQGSYNEQFF. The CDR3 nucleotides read TGCAGTGCTAGAAAGAACAAACAGGGTTCCTACAATGAGCAGTTCTTC.

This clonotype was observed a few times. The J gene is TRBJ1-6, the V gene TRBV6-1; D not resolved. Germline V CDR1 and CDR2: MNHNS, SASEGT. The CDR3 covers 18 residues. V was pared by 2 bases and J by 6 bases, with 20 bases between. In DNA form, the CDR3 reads TGTGCCAGCAGTGAATTAAGTAAAAGCAATCGACCTAATTCACCCCTCCACTTT. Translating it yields CASSELSKSNRPNSPLHF.

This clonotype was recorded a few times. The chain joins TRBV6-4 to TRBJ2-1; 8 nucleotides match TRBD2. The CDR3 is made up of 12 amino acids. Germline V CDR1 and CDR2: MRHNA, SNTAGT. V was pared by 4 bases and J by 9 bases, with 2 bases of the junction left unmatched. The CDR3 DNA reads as TGTGCCAGCAGTGCCGCGGGGGGTGAGCAGTTCTTC. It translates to CASSAAGGEQFF.

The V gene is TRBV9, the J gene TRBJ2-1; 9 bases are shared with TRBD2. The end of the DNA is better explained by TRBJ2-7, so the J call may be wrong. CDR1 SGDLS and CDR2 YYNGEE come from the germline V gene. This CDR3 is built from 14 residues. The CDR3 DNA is TGTGCCAGCAGCGCGGGCGGGACTAGCACCGAGCAGTACTTC. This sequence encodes CASSAGGTSTEQYF.

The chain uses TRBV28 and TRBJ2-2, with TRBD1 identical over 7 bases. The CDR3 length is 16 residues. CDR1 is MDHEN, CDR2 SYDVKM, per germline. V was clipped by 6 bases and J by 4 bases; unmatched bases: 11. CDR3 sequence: CASSLPPDRITGELFF. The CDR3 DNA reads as TGTGCCAGCAGCTTGCCCCCGGACAGGATCACCGGGGAGCTGTTTTTT.

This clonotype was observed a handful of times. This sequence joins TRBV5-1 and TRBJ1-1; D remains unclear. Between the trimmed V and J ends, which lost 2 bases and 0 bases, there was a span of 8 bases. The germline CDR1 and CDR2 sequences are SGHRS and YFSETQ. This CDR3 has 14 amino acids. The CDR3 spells CASSLSTVNTEAFF. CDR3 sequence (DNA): TGCGCCAGCAGCTTAAGTACGGTGAACACTGAAGCTTTCTTT.

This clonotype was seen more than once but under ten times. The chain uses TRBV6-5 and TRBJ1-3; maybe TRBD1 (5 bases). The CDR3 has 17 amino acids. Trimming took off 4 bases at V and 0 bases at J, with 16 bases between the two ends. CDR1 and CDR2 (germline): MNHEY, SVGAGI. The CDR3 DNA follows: TGTGCCAGCAGTTGGGGGTTAGGAGACCGCTCTGGAAACACCATATATTTT. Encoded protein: CASSWGLGDRSGNTIYF.

CDR3 residues: CASSLIQGKGFEQYF. The DNA of the CDR3 is TGTGCCAGCAGTTTAATACAGGGGAAGGGGTTCGAGCAGTACTTC. This chain connects TRBV12-3 or TRBV12-4 to TRBJ2-7; 7 bases fit TRBD1. The length of the CDR3 is 15 residues. V lost 2 bases to trimming and J lost 6 bases; unmatched junction nucleotides: 10.

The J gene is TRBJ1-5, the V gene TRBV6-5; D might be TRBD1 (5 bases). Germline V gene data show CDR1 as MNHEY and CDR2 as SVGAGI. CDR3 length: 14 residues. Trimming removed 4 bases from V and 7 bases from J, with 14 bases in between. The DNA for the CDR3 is TGTGCCAGCAGTTGGGGGGGGGAGAGCCAGCCCCAGCATTTT. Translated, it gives CASSWGGESQPQHF.

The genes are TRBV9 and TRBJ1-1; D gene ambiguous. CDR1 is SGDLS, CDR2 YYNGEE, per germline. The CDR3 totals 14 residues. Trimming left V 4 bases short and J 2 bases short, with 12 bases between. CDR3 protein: CASSRREVNTEAFF. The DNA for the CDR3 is TGTGCCAGCAGCCGAAGGGAGGTAAACACTGAAGCTTTCTTT. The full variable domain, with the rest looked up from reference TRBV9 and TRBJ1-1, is DSGVTQTPKHLITATGQRVTLRCSPRSGDLSVYWYQQSLDQGLQFLIQYYNGEERAKGNILERFSAQQFPDLHSELNLSSLELGDSALYFCASSRREVNTEAFFGQGTRLTVV.

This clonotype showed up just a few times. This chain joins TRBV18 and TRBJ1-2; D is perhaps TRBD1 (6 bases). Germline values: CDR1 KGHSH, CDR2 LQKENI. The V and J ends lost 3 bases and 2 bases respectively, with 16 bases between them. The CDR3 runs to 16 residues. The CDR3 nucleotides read TGTGCCAGCTCACCGCGAACAGGGTCGGAAAACTATGGCTACACCTTC. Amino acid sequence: CASSPRTGSENYGYTF.

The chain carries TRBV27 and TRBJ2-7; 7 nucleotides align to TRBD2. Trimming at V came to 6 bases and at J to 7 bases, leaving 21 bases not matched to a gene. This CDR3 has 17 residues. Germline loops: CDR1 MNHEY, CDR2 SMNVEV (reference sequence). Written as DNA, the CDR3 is TGTGCCAGCAGCACTAGGCCAGGGACTAAAGGGTTTTGGGAGCAGTACTTC. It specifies CASSTRPGTKGFWEQYF.

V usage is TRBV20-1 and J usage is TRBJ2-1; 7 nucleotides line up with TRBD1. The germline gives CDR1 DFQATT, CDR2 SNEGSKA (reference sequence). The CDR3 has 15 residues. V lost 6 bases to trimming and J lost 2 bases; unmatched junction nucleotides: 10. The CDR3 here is CSAVRQGSTYNEQFF. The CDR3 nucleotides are TGCAGTGCCGTACGACAGGGATCCACCTACAATGAGCAGTTCTTC.

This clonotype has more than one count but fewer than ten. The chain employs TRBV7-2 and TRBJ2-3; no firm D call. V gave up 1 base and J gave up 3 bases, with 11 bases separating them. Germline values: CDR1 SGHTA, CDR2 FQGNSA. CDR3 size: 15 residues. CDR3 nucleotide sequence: TGTGCCAGCAGCTTAGTCCGGCACCAAACAGATACGCAGTATTTT. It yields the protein CASSLVRHQTDTQYF.

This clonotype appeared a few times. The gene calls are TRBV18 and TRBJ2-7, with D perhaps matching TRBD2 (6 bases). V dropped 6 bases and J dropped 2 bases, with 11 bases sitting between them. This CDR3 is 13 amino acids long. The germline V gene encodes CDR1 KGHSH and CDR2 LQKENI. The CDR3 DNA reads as TGTGCCAGCTCTGGGGGAGGCACCTACGAGCAGTACTTC. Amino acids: CASSGGGTYEQYF.

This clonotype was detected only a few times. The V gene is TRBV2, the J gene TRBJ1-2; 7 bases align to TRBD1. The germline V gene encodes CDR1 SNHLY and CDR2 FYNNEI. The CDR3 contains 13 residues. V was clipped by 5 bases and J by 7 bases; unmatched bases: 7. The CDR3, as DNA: TGTGCCAGCAGTCAGGGGGAGTATTCTGGCTACACCTTC. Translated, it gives CASSQGEYSGYTF.

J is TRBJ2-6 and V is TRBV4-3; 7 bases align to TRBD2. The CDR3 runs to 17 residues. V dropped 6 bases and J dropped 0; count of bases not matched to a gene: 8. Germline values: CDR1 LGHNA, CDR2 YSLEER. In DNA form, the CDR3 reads TGCGCCAGCAGACAGAACGGGGGGAACTCTGGGGCCAACGTCCTGACTTTC. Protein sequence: CASRQNGGNSGANVLTF.

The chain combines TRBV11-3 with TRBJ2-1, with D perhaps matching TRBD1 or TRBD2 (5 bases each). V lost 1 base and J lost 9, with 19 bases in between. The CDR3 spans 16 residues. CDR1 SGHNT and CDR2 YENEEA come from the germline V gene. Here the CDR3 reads CASSLAAGAWGIEQFF. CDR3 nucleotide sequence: TGTGCCAGCAGCTTAGCGGCGGGCGCGTGGGGCATTGAGCAGTTCTTC.

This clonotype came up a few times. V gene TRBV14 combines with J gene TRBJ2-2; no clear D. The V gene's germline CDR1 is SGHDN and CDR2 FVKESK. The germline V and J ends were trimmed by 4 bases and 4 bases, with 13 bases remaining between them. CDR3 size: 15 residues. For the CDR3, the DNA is TGTGCCAGCAGCCCAGACGGCTTCCGCACCGGGGAGCTGTTTTTT. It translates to CASSPDGFRTGELFF.

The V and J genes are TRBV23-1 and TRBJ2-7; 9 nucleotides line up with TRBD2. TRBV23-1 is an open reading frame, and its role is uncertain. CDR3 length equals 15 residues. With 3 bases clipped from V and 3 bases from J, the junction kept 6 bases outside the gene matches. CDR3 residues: CASSHWGSGSYEQYF. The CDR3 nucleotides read TGCGCCAGCAGTCACTGGGGTAGCGGGAGCTACGAGCAGTACTTC.

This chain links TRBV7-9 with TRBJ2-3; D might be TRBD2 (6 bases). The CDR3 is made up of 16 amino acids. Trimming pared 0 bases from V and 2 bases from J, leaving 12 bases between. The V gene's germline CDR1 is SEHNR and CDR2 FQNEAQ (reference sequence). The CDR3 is CASSLARGNPTDTQYF. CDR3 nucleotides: TGTGCCAGCAGCTTAGCACGCGGGAATCCCACAGATACGCAGTATTTT.

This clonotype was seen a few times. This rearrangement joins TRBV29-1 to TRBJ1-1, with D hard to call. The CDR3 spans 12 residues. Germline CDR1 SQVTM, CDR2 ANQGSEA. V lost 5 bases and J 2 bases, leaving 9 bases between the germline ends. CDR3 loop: CSVSTVNTEAFF. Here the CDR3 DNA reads TGCAGCGTTTCGACGGTTAACACTGAAGCTTTCTTT.